Shown below are 19 T cell receptor beta chains from a single sample sequenced in a study of blood T cell repertoires in COVID-19. Clones were read by immunoSEQ multiplex PCR, and TCRdb kept only the in-frame ones, dropping some. Among about 280,000 clones, around 93% were seen once, and the ten largest hold 2.5% to 3%. Sequenced: PBMCs or T cells enriched from blood (not recorded which). Receptors were obtained from a middle-aged man who had been exposed to COVID-19.

About this clone: The same CDR3 also results from other DNA sequences found in this sample. The chain couples TRBV30 to TRBJ1-1; a possible D gene is TRBD1 (6 bases). V was clipped by 0 bases and J by 1 base, with 6 bases between them. The CDR3 is 13 residues long. Per germline, CDR1 GTSNPN and CDR2 SVGIG (reference sequence). CDR3 residues: CAWSVGQNTEAFF. In nucleotides, the CDR3 is TGTGCCTGGAGTGTGGGACAGAACACTGAAGCTTTCTTT. Filled out from reference TRBV30 and TRBJ1-1, the complete variable domain reads SQTIHQWPATLVQPVGSPLSLECTVEGTSNPNLYWYRQAAGRGLQLLFYSVGIGQISSEVPQNLSASRPQDRQFILSSKKLLLSDSGFYLCAWSVGQNTEAFFGQGTRLTVV.

Here the CDR3 DNA reads TGTGCCAGCAGCTTAAAATGGCCTGAAGCTTTCTTT. The encoded protein is CASSLKWPEAFF. This chain uses TRBV7-9 with TRBJ1-1; D call uncertain. Trimming took off 2 bases at V and 6 bases at J, with 7 bases between the two ends. Germline values: CDR1 SEHNR, CDR2 FQNEAQ (reference sequence). There are 12 residues in the CDR3.

The DNA for the CDR3 is TGTGCCATCAGTGAGTCATTAGGGGTGTACGAGCAGTACTTC. Residues: CAISESLGVYEQYF. V and J are TRBV10-3 and TRBJ2-7; D is possibly TRBD1 (5 bases). The germline V gene encodes CDR1 ENHRY and CDR2 SYGVKD. Trimming removed 0 bases at V and 4 bases at J, with 10 bases between. The CDR3 totals 14 residues.

The V call is TRBV11-2, the J call TRBJ2-7; D is possibly TRBD2 (6 bases). CDR1 is SGHAT, CDR2 FQNNGV, per germline. Trimming removed 5 bases from V and 4 bases from J, with 12 bases in between. This CDR3 has 13 amino acids. Here the CDR3 DNA reads TGTGCCAGCAGCCCGGGACTTCTATACGAGCAGTACTTC. This gives the protein CASSPGLLYEQYF.

V and J are TRBV7-9 and TRBJ1-1; 7 bases are a match to TRBD1. Germline CDR1 and CDR2: SEHNR and FQNEAQ (reference sequence). The CDR3 spans 15 residues. V was clipped by 5 bases and J by 1 base; unmatched bases: 7. CDR3 nucleotides: TGTGCCAGCAGCCCCACAGGGGCCGGGAACACTGAAGCTTTCTTT. As protein: CASSPTGAGNTEAFF.

This rearrangement joins TRBV21-1 to TRBJ2-2; TRBD1 is taken as the D call from the table, unchecked against the DNA. TRBV21-1 corresponds to a pseudogene. The CDR3 runs 18 residues. In DNA, the CDR3 is TGTGCCAGCAGCAAAGTTCGTGGCAGGGGTGAAAACACCGGGGAGCTGTTTTTT. This translates into CASSKVRGRGENTGELFF.

The V gene is TRBV7-2, the J gene TRBJ2-2; TRBD2 aligns across 13 bases. Germline V gives CDR1 SGHTA, CDR2 FQGNSA. With 5 bases clipped from V and 3 bases from J, the junction kept 9 bases outside the gene matches. This CDR3 comprises 18 residues. As DNA, the CDR3 is TGTGCCAGCAGCGGGCGGACTAGCGGGAGTTTATACACCGGGGAGCTGTTTTTT. Its translation is CASSGRTSGSLYTGELFF. Combining the CDR3 with reference TRBV7-2 and TRBJ2-2 gives the whole variable domain GAGVSQSPSNKVTEKGKDVELRCDPISGHTALYWYRQSLGQGLEFLIYFQGNSAPDKSGLPSDRFSAERTGGSVSTLTIQRTQQEDSAVYLCASSGRTSGSLYTGELFFGEGSRLTVL.

The table lists this clone with a count of one. The chain combines TRBV29-1 with TRBJ1-3, with 7 bases aligning to TRBD1. V gave up 2 bases and J gave up 1 base; unmatched junction bases: 17. The length of the CDR3 is 19 residues. CDR1 is SQVTM and CDR2 is ANQGSEA in the germline V gene. The CDR3 coding sequence is TGCAGCGTTGAAAAGGGGGCAGTGGAGGCTCGAGGTTCTGGAAACACCATATATTTT. Protein product: CSVEKGAVEARGSGNTIYF.

This clone was seen once. The J gene is TRBJ2-2, the V gene TRBV19, with 8 bases identical to TRBD1. J lost 3 bases, V lost 5 bases, and 8 bases had no gene match. Germline lookup yields CDR1 LNHDA and CDR2 SQIVND (reference sequence). CDR3 size: 16 residues. CDR3 in amino acids: CASSPVTGQDTGELFF. The CDR3 DNA reads as TGTGCCAGTAGTCCCGTTACGGGACAGGACACCGGGGAGCTGTTTTTT.

The chain is built from TRBV6-1 and TRBJ2-1; the match to TRBD2 covers 7 bases. Germline CDR1 reads MNHNS; CDR2 reads SASEGT. The CDR3 consists of 17 residues. After removal of 4 bases from V and 5 bases from J, the junction contained 14 bases not matched to a gene. The DNA for the CDR3 is TGTGCCAGCAGTGTTCAGTTCGGGGGGATAACTGACAATGAGCAGTTCTTC. Residues: CASSVQFGGITDNEQFF.

In its sample, this clone was seen once. The chain employs TRBV10-3 and TRBJ1-3; no clear D gene. V lost 6 bases to trimming and J lost 0 bases, with 9 bases between them. The CDR3 totals 14 residues. The V gene's germline CDR1 is ENHRY and CDR2 SYGVKD. The CDR3 protein is CAIRRHGSGNTIYF. CDR3 bases: TGTGCCATCAGGAGACACGGCTCTGGAAACACCATATATTTT.

The chain employs TRBV5-4 and TRBJ2-7, with D possibly being TRBD2 (5 bases). CDR1 is SGHNT, CDR2 YYREEE, per germline (reference sequence). This CDR3 contains 16 residues. Between the trimmed V and J ends, which lost 0 bases and 0 bases, there was a span of 13 bases. This CDR3 is CASSLAAGTSSYEQYF. DNA of the CDR3: TGTGCCAGCAGCTTGGCGGCAGGTACTAGCTCCTACGAGCAGTACTTC.

The rearrangement links TRBV9 to TRBJ2-1; D call uncertain. The length of the CDR3 is 16 residues. V dropped 0 bases and J dropped 0 bases, with 10 bases sitting between them. Germline V CDR1 and CDR2: SGDLS, YYNGEE. Here the CDR3 reads CASSVGSVSSYNEQFF. The CDR3 region has the DNA TGTGCCAGCAGCGTAGGGAGCGTGAGCTCCTACAATGAGCAGTTCTTC.

The chain links TRBV25-1 to TRBJ1-2; the D gene is possibly TRBD1 (5 bases). The CDR3 is made up of 13 amino acids. The germline gives CDR1 MGHDK, CDR2 SYGVNS. The V end lost 10 bases, the J end lost 8 bases, and 20 bases lay between the germline ends. In DNA, the CDR3 is TGTGCCACCTCTCCAGGGAATGTGATCGGCTACACCTTC. Encoded protein: CATSPGNVIGYTF.

This clone was seen a single time. The chain combines TRBV28 with TRBJ2-5; D perhaps matches TRBD1 (5 bases). Germline V gene data show CDR1 as MDHEN and CDR2 as SYDVKM. V was pared by 6 bases and J by 2 bases, with 16 bases between. The CDR3 is 15 residues long. This chain's CDR3 is CASSPPGRAQETQYF. The CDR3 nucleotides read TGTGCCAGCAGCCCCCCCGGCAGGGCACAAGAGACCCAGTACTTC.

This chain uses TRBV9 with TRBJ2-1; D gene ambiguous. Per the germline V gene, CDR1 is SGDLS and CDR2 is YYNGEE. The CDR3 sequence is 13 residues long. V was clipped by 0 bases and J by 5 bases, with 6 bases between them. CDR3 sequence reads: CASSVGRNNEQFF. As DNA, the CDR3 is TGTGCCAGCAGCGTAGGCAGGAACAATGAGCAGTTCTTC. Full variable domain (rest looked up from reference TRBV9 and TRBJ2-1): DSGVTQTPKHLITATGQRVTLRCSPRSGDLSVYWYQQSLDQGLQFLIQYYNGEERAKGNILERFSAQQFPDLHSELNLSSLELGDSALYFCASSVGRNNEQFFGPGTRLTVL.

V and J are TRBV6-5 and TRBJ1-6, with 10 nucleotides matching TRBD1. With V trimmed by 4 bases and J by 8 bases, 5 bases remained unmatched. CDR3 length: 15 residues. The germline V gene has CDR1 MNHEY and CDR2 SVGAGI. The CDR3 is CASSSDRGRYSPLHF. The CDR3 bases are TGTGCCAGCAGTTCAGACAGGGGGCGGTATTCACCCCTCCACTTT.

The chain recombines TRBV24-1 with TRBJ1-2; D gene ambiguous. Per the germline V gene, CDR1 is KGHDR and CDR2 is SFDVKD. Trimming removed 0 bases from V and 4 bases from J, with 11 bases in between. CDR3 size: 15 residues. The CDR3 region has the DNA TGTGCCACCAGTGATTTGCACACAGCCCCCTATGGCTACACCTTC. It is translated as CATSDLHTAPYGYTF.

The chain is built from TRBV6-5 and TRBJ1-1, with D unresolved. Trimming removed 7 bases from V and 3 bases from J, with 12 bases in between. The CDR3 totals 13 residues. Germline CDR1 MNHEY, CDR2 SVGAGI. The CDR3 DNA is TGTGCCAGCATCAAAGAGGGATACACTGAAGCTTTCTTT. Protein sequence: CASIKEGYTEAFF.